These 7 T cell receptor beta chains originate from one sample sequenced in a study of cytomegalovirus exposure and HLA in healthy donors. 13 Jbeta primers and 60 Vbeta primers were used for the PCR. The protocol was immunoSEQ multiplex PCR, while the TCRdb copy is restricted to in-frame clones and leaves out a portion. The table has hundreds of thousands of clones, approximately 80% seen once. Sample: PBMCs. These receptors originate from a man aged 30 to 45 in good health and CMV-seronegative.

The rearrangement links TRBV27 to TRBJ2-7; TRBD1 matches at 7 bases. From germline, CDR1 is MNHEY and CDR2 SMNVEV (reference sequence). V dropped 1 base and J dropped 2; count of bases not matched to a gene: 8. The CDR3 is made up of 16 amino acids. The CDR3 region has the DNA TGTGCCAGCAGTTTATGGGGACAGACAGGGCCCTACGAGCAGTACTTC. This sequence encodes CASSLWGQTGPYEQYF.

A single count supports this clone. The chain uses TRBV19 and TRBJ1-5; 9 bases are shared with TRBD1. Germline V gene sequence: CDR1 LNHDA, CDR2 SQIVND (reference sequence). CDR3 size: 12 residues. V lost 7 bases, J lost 15 bases, and 10 bases stayed unmatched. CDR3 amino acids: CASTTGQGELHF. The CDR3 nucleotides are TGTGCCAGTACCACGGGACAGGGAGAGTTGCATTTT.

J is TRBJ2-3 and V is TRBV4-1; 10 positions match TRBD1. The CDR3 consists of 17 residues. CDR1 and CDR2 (germline): MGHRA, YSYEKL. Unmatched junction bases numbered 7, after V lost 0 bases and J lost 4 bases. Here the CDR3 reads CASSQDLETGGADTQYF. DNA of the CDR3: TGCGCCAGCAGCCAAGATCTGGAGACAGGGGGCGCAGATACGCAGTATTTT.

The chain carries TRBV2 and TRBJ1-1, with unresolved D. The V end was cut by 5 bases, the J end by 2 bases, with 9 bases between. Germline V CDR1 and CDR2: SNHLY, FYNNEI. The CDR3 has 13 residues. CDR3 sequence reads: CASSTGGNTEAFF. The CDR3 region has the DNA TGTGCCAGCAGTACTGGAGGTAACACTGAAGCTTTCTTT.

The gene calls are TRBV2 and TRBJ2-7; 7 bases align to TRBD1. The germline V gene has CDR1 SNHLY and CDR2 FYNNEI. V gave up 6 bases and J gave up 0 bases; unmatched junction bases: 5. The CDR3 has 14 residues. The CDR3 coding sequence is TGTGCCAGCAGGTCCGGGACAGTCTCCTACGAGCAGTACTTC. Its translation is CASRSGTVSYEQYF.

This rearrangement joins TRBV7-2 to TRBJ1-1; 7 bases fit TRBD1. Unmatched junction bases numbered 5, after V lost 5 bases and J lost 2 bases. CDR3 length equals 14 residues. Germline lookup yields CDR1 SGHTA and CDR2 FQGNSA. This chain's CDR3 is CASSRDSSNTEAFF. CDR3 nucleotides: TGTGCCAGCAGCCGGGACAGTTCCAACACTGAAGCTTTCTTT. Full variable domain (outside the CDR3, taken from reference TRBV7-2 and TRBJ1-1): GAGVSQSPSNKVTEKGKDVELRCDPISGHTALYWYRQSLGQGLEFLIYFQGNSAPDKSGLPSDRFSAERTGGSVSTLTIQRTQQEDSAVYLCASSRDSSNTEAFFGQGTRLTVV.

V usage is TRBV6-1 and J usage is TRBJ2-5, with TRBD2 matching 14 bases. The junction had 6 bases not matched to a gene; V was cut back by 4 bases and J by 5 bases. The CDR3 spans 16 residues. Germline V gives CDR1 MNHNS, CDR2 SASEGT. The CDR3 here is CASSVRLAGGPETQYF. For the CDR3, the DNA is TGTGCCAGCAGTGTTAGACTAGCGGGGGGGCCGGAGACCCAGTACTTC.